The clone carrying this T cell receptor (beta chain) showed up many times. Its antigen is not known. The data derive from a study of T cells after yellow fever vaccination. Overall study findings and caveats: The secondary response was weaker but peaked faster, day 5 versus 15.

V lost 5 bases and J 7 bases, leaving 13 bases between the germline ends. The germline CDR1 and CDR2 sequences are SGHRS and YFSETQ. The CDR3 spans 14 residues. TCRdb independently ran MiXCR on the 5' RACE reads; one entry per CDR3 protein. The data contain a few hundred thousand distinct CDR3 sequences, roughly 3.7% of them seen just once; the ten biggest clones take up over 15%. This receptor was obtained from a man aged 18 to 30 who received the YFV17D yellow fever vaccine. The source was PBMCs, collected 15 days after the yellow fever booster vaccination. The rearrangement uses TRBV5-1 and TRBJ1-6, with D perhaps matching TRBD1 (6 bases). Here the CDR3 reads CASRPDSQNSPLHF. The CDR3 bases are TGCGCCAGCAGACCGGACAGTCAAAATTCACCCCTCCACTTT.